This T cell receptor beta chain was observed in a study of T cells in Graves' hyperthyroidism and ophthalmopathy. Template material for amplifying TCR beta CDR3 regions consisted of RNA transcripts. First-round RT-PCR with HTBI primers amplified the TCR CDR3 region. TCRdb re-called the multiplex PCR reads through MiXCR, storing one row per CDR3 protein. The sample consists of 500,000 to 750,000 distinct CDR3 sequences, about 14% of them appearing once. This sample holds PBMCs from around 9.9 ml fresh peripheral blood. The ends were cut back, 5 bases at V and 0 bases at J, with 13 bases in the middle. The CDR3 loop spans 15 amino acids. The germline V gene has CDR1 SEHNR and CDR2 FQNEAQ (reference sequence). This clonotype has at least ten counts.

This receptor was identified in a woman aged 18-29 years with Graves' ophthalmopathy. Sequencing was done on a sample of blood. The chain joins TRBV7-9 to TRBJ1-1; tentatively, D is TRBD1 (5 bases). CDR3 region: CASSRYGTVNTEAFF. CDR3 nucleotide sequence: TGTGCCAGCAGCCGGTACGGGACGGTGAACACTGAAGCTTTCTTT.